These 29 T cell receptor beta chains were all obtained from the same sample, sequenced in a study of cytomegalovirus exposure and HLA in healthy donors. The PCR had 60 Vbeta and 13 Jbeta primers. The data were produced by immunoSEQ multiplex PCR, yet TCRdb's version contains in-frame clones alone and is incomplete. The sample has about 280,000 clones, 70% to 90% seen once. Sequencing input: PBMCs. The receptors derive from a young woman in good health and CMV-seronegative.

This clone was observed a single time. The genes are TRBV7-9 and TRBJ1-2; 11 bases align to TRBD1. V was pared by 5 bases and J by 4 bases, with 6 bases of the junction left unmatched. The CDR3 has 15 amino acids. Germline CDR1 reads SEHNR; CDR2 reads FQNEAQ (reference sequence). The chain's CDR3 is CASSPRGQGVYGYTF. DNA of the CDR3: TGTGCCAGCAGCCCCCGGGGACAGGGGGTCTATGGCTACACCTTC.

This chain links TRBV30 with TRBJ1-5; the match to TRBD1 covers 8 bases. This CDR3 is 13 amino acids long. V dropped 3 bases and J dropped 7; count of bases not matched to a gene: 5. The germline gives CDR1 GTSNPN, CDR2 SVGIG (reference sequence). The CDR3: CAWRGRGLQPQHF. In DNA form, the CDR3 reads TGTGCCTGGAGGGGCAGGGGGCTACAGCCCCAGCATTTT.

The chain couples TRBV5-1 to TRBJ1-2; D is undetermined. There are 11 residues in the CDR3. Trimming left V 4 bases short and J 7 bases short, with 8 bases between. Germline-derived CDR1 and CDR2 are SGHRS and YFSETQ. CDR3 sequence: CASSGGVGYTF. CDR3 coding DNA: TGCGCCAGCAGCGGCGGGGTTGGCTACACCTTC.

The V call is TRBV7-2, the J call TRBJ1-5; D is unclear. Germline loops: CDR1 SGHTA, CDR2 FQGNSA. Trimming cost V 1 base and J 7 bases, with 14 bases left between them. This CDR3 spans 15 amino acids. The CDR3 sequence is CASSLDRPGGQPQHF. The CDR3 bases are TGTGCCAGCAGCTTAGACCGGCCAGGAGGCCAGCCCCAGCATTTT.

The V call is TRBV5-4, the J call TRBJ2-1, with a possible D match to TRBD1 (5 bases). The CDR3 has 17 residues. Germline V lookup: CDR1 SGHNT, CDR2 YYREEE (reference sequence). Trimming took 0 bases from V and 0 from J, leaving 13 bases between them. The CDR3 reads CASSLAPGDSSYNEQFF. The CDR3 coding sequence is TGTGCCAGCAGCTTGGCACCGGGCGACAGCTCCTACAATGAGCAGTTCTTC.

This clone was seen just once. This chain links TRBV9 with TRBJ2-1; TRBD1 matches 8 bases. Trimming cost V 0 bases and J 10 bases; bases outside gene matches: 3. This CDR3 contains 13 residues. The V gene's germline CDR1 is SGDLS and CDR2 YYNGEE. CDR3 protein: CASSVEQGGEQFF. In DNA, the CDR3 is TGTGCCAGCAGCGTAGAACAGGGGGGCGAGCAGTTCTTC.

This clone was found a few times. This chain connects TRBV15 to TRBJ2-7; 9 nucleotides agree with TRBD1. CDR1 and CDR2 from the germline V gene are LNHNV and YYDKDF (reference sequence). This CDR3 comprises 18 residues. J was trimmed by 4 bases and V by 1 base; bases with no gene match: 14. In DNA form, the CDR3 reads TGTGCCACCAGCAGAGGTCCCACCGGGACAGGGTCCCCTTACGAGCAGTACTTC. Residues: CATSRGPTGTGSPYEQYF.

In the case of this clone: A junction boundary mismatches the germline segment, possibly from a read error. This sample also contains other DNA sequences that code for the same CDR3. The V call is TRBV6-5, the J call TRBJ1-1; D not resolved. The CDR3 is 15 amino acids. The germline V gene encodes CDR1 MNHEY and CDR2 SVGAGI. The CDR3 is CASSYLLFSNTEAFF. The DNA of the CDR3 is TGTGCCAGCAGTTACCTCCTATTTAGCAACACCGAAGCTTTCTTT.

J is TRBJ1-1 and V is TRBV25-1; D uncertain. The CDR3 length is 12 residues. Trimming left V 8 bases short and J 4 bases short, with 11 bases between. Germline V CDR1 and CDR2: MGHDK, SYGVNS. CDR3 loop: CASQRLSTEAFF. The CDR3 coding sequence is TGTGCCAGCCAACGTCTAAGCACTGAAGCTTTCTTT.

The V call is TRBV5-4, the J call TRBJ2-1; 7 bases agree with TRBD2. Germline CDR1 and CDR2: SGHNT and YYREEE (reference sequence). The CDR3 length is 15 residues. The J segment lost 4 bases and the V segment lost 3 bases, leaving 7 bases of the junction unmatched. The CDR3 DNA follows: TGTGCCAGCAGCTCGGGGGGTGGTTTGTACAATGAGCAGTTCTTC. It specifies CASSSGGGLYNEQFF.

The CDR3 region is CASSLGGGVQQYF. CDR3 DNA sequence: TGTGCCAGCAGCTTAGGGGGGGGAGTCCAGCAGTACTTC. This chain uses TRBV7-6 with TRBJ2-7; 7 bases line up with TRBD2. V was clipped by 1 base and J by 8 bases; unmatched bases: 5. Germline V gene lookup returns CDR1 SGHVS and CDR2 FNYEAQ. The CDR3 is made up of 13 amino acids.

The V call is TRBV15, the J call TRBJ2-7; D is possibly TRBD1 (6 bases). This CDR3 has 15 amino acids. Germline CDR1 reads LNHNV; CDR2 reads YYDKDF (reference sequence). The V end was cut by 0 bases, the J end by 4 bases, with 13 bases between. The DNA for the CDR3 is TGTGCCACCAGCAGAGATGCACAGGGTTTTTACGAGCAGTACTTC. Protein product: CATSRDAQGFYEQYF.

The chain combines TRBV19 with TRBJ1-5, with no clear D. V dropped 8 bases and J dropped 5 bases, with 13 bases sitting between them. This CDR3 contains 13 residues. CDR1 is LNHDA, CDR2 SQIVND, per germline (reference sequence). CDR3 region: CASSPEWDQPQHF. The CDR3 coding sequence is TGTGCCAGTTCCCCGGAGTGGGATCAGCCCCAGCATTTT.

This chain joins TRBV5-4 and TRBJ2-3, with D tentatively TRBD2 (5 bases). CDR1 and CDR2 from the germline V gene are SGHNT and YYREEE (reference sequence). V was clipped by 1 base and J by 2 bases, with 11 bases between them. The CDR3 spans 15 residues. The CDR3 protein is CASSLKLVDTDTQYF. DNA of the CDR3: TGTGCCAGCAGCTTGAAACTAGTTGACACAGATACGCAGTATTTT.

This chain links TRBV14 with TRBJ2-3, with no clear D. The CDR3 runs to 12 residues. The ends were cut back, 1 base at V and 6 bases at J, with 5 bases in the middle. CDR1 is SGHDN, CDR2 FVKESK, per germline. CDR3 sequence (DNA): TGTGCCAGCAGCCAAGCTCGGGATACGCAGTATTTT. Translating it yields CASSQARDTQYF.

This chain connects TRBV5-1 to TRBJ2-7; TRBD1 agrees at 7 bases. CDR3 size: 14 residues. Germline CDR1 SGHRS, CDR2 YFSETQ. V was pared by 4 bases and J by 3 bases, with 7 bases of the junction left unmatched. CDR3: CASSTGTEYYEQYF. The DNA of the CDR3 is TGCGCCAGCAGCACCGGGACAGAGTACTACGAGCAGTACTTC.

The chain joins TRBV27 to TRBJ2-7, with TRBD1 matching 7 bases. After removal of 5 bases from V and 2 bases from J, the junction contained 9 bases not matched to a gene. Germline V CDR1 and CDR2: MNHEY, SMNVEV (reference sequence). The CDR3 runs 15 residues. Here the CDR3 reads CASSPATGLTYEQYF. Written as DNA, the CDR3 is TGTGCCAGCAGTCCCGCGACAGGGCTAACCTACGAGCAGTACTTC.

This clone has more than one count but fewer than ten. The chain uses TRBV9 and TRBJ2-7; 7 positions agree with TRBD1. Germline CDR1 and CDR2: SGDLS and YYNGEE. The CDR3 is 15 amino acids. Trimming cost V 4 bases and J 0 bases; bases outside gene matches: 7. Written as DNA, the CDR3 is TGTGCCAGCAGCCAAGGGACAGTCCCCTCCTACGAGCAGTACTTC. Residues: CASSQGTVPSYEQYF.

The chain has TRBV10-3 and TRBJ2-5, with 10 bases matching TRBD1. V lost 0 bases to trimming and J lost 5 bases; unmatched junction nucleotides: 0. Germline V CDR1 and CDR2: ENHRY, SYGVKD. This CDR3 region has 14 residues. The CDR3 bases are TGTGCCATCAGTGAGTCGGACAGGGGGGAGACCCAGTACTTC. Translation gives CAISESDRGETQYF.

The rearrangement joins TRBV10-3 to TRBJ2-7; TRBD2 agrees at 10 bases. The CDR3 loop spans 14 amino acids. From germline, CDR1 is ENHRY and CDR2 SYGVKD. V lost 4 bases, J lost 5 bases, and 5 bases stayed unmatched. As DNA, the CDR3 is TGTGCCATCAGTGGCGCTAGCGGGGGCGACGAGCAGTACTTC. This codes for CAISGASGGDEQYF.

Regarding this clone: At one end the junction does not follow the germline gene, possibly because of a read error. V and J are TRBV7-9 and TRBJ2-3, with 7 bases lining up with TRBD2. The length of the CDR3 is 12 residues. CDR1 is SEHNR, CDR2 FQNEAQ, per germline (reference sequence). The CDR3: CSSSWDYSTQYF. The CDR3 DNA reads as TGTTCCAGCAGCTGGGACTACTCAACGCAGTATTTT.

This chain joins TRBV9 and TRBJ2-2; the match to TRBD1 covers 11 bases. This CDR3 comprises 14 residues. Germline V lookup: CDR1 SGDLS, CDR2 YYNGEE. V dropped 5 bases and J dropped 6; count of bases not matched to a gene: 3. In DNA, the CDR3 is TGTGCCAGCAGGGAGGGACAGGGGGCCGGGGAGCTGTTTTTT. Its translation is CASREGQGAGELFF.

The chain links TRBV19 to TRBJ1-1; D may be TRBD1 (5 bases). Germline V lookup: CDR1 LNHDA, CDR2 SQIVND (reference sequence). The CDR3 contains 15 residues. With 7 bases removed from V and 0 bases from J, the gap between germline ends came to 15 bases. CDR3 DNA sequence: TGTGCCAGTATAATGGAGGGGCCCATGAACACTGAAGCTTTCTTT. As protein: CASIMEGPMNTEAFF.

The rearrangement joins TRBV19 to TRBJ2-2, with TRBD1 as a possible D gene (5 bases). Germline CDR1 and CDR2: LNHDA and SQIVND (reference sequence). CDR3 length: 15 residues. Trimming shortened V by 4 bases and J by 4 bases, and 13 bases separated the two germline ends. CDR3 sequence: CASSTKDTLTGELFF. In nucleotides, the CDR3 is TGTGCCAGTAGTACAAAGGACACTCTCACCGGGGAGCTGTTTTTT. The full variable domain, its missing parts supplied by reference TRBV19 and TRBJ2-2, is DGGITQSPKYLFRKEGQNVTLSCEQNLNHDAMYWYRQDPGQGLRLIYYSQIVNDFQKGDIAEGYSVSREKKESFPLTVTSAQKNPTAFYLCASSTKDTLTGELFFGEGSRLTVL.

The CDR3 loop is CASSRNRDREIQYF. The CDR3 DNA reads TGTGCCAGCAGCAGAAACCGGGACAGGGAAATTCAGTACTTC. This sequence joins TRBV7-9 and TRBJ2-5; 9 nucleotides agree with TRBD1. The CDR3 runs 14 residues. Germline CDR1 SEHNR, CDR2 FQNEAQ (reference sequence). V trimming: 5 bases; J trimming: 11 bases; junction bases outside the gene matches: 12. The entire variable domain, with the rest obtained from reference TRBV7-9 and TRBJ2-5, is as follows: DTGVSQNPRHKITKRGQNVTFRCDPISEHNRLYWYRQTLGQGPEFLTYFQNEAQLEKSRLLSDRFSAERPKGSFSTLEIQRTEQGDSAMYLCASSRNRDREIQYFGPGTRLLVL.

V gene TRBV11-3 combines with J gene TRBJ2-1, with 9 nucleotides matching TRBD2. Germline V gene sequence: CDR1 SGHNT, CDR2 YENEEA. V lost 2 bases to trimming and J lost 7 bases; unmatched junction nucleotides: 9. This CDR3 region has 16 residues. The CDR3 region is CASSLSKRGGANEQFF. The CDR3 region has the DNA TGTGCCAGCAGCTTAAGTAAACGCGGGGGGGCAAATGAGCAGTTCTTC.

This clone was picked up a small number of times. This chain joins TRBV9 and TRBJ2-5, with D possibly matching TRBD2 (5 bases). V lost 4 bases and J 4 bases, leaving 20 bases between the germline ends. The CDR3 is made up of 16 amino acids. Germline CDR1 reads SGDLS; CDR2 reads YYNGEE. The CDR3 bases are TGTGCCAGCAGCATTACAGCAGGAGGTGGTCGAGAGACCCAGTACTTC. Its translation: CASSITAGGGRETQYF.

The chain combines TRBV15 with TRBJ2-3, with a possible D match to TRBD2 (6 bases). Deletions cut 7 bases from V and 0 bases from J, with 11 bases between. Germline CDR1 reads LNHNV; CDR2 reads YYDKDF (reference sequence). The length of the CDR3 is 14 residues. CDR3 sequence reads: CATNAGLSTDTQYF. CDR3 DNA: TGTGCCACCAACGCGGGACTTAGCACAGATACGCAGTATTTT.

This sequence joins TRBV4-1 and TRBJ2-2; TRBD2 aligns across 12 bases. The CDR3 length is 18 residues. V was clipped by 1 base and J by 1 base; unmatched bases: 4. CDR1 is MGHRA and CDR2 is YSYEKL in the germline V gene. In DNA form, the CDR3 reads TGCGCCAGCAGCCAAGGGACTAGCGGGGCGATGAACACCGGGGAGCTGTTTTTT. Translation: CASSQGTSGAMNTGELFF.